This T cell receptor beta chain was recovered during a study of shared clonotypes between healthy human individuals. In the naive CD8 group, cells lacked CD45RO and were positively selected for CCR7, so terminally differentiated effector memory CD45RA+ cells were left out. Trimming took 2 bases from V and 3 from J; bases not matched to a gene: 3. This CDR3 spans 14 amino acids. Germline CDR1 and CDR2: LGHNA and YSLEER. This table comes from immunoSEQ multiplex PCR, and its TCRdb copy is limited to in-frame clones, with some not included. The table lists millions of clones, approximately 95% of them singletons.

V usage is TRBV4-3 and J usage is TRBJ2-7, with TRBD2 identical over 8 bases. Sample: naive CD8+ T cells sorted from blood. The clonotype was recovered from a man aged 18 to 35 in good health. CDR3 nucleotides: TGCGCCAGCAGCCAAATACTAGCGGACTACGAGCAGTACTTC. Its translation: CASSQILADYEQYF.